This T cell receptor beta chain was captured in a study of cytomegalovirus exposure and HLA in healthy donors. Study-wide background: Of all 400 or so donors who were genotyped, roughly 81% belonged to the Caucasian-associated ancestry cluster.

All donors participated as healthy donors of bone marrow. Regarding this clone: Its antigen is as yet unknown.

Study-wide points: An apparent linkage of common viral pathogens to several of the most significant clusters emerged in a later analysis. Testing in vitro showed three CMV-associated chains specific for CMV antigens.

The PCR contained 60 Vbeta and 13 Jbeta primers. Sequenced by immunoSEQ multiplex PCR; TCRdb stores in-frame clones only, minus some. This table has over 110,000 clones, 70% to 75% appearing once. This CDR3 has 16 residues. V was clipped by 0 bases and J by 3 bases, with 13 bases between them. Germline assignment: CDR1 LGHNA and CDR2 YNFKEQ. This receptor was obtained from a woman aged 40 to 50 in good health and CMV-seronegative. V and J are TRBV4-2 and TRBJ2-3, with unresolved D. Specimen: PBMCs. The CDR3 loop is CASSQDAPPRTDTQYF. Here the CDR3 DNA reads TGTGCCAGCAGCCAAGATGCGCCCCCCAGGACAGATACGCAGTATTTT.